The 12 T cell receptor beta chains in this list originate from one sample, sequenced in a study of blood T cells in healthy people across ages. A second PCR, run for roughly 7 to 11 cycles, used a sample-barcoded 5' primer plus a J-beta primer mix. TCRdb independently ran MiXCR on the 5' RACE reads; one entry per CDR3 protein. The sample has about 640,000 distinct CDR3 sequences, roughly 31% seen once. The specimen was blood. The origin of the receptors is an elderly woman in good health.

DNA of the CDR3: TGCAGCGTTGAAGAAGACTACCCCTACGAGCAGTACTTC. This sequence encodes CSVEEDYPYEQYF. The chain recombines TRBV29-1 with TRBJ2-7, with D maybe TRBD2 (5 bases). The ends were cut back, 0 bases at V and 2 bases at J, with 8 bases in the middle. Germline values: CDR1 SQVTM, CDR2 ANQGSEA. This CDR3 is built from 13 residues.

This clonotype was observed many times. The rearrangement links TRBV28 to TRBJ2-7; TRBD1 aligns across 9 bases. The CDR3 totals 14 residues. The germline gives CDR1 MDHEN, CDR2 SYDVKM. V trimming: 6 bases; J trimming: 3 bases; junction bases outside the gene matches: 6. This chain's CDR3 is CASRVGQGFYEQYF. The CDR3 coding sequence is TGTGCCAGCAGAGTCGGACAGGGGTTCTACGAGCAGTACTTC.

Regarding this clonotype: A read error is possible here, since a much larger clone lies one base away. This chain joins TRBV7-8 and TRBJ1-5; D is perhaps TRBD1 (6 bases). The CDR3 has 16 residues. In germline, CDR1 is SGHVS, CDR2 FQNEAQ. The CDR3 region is CASSLEVSGVNQLQHF. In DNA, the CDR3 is TGTGCCAGCAGCTTAGAGGTGTCAGGGGTCAATCAGCTCCAGCATTTT.

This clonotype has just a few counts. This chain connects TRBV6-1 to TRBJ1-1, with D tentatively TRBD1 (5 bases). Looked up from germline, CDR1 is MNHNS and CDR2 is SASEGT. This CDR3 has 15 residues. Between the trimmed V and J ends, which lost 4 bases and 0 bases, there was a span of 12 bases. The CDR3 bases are TGTGCCAGCAGTGGGGGGGGGTGGGTGAACACTGAAGCTTTCTTT. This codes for CASSGGGWVNTEAFF.

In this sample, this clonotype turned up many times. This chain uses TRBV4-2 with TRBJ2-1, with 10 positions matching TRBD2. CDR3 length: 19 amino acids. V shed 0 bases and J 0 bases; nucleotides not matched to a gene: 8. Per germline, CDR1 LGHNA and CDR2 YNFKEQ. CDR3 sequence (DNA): TGTGCCAGCAGCCAAGAGAGAACTAGCGGGGTTAGCTCCTACAATGAGCAGTTCTTC. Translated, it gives CASSQERTSGVSSYNEQFF.

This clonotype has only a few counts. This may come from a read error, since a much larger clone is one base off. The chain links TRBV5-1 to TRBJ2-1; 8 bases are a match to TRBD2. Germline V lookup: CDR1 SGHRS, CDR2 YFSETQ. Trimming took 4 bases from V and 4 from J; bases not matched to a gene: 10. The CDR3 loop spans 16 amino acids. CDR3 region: CASSVGRAGAYNEQFF. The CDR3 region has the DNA TGCGCCAGCAGCGTTGGACGAGCGGGGGCGTACAATGAGCAGTTCTTC.

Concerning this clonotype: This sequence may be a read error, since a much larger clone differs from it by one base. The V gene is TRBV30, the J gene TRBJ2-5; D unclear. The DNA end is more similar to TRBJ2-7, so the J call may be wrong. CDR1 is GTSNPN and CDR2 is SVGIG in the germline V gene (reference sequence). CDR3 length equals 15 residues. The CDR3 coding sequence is TGTGCCTGGAGTACGTCCGAGACCATCATGAACGAGCAGTACTTC. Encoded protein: CAWSTSETIMNEQYF.

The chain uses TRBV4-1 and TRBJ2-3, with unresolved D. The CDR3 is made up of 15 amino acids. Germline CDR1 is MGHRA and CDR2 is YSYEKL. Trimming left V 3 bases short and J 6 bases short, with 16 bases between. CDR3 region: CASSQPRLGFDTQYF. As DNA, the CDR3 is TGCGCCAGCAGCCAGCCTAGGCTGGGGTTCGATACGCAGTATTTT.

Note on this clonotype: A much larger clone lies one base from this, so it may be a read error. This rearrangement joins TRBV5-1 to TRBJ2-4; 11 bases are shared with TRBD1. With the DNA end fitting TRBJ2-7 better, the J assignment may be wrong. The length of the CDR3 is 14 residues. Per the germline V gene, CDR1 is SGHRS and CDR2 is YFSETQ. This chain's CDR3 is CASSYGTGGSEQYF. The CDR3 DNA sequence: TGCGCCAGCAGCTACGGGACAGGGGGTAGCGAGCAGTACTTC.

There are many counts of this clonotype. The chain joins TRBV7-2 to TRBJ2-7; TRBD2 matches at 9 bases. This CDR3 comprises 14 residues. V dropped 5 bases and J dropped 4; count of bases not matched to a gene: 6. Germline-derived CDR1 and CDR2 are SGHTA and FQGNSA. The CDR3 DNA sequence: TGTGCCAGCAGCCCTCCAGGACTAGCGTACGAGCAGTACTTC. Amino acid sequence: CASSPPGLAYEQYF.

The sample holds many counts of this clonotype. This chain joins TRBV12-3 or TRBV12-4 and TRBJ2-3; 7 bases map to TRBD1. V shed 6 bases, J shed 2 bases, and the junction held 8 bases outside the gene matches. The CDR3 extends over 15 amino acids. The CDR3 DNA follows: TGTGCCAGCAGGTCAAGACAGGGCAACACAGATACGCAGTATTTT. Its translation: CASRSRQGNTDTQYF.

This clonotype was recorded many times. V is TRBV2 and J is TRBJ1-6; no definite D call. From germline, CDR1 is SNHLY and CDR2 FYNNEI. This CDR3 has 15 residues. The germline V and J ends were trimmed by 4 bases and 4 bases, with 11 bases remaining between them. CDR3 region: CASSGAESYNSPLHF. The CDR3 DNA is TGTGCCAGCAGTGGGGCAGAGTCATATAATTCACCCCTCCACTTT.